A selection of T cell receptor beta chains follows, all from one sample in a study of T-cell reconstitution after alpha-beta-depleted transplantation in children. One entry per CDR3 protein, called by TCRdb with MiXCR from the PCR reads. The repertoire holds 500,000 to 650,000 distinct CDR3 sequences, with about an eighth as singletons. The sequencing used PBMCs, mostly from graft donor cells, collected 180 days after TCRalphabeta/CD19-depleted stem cell transplant. Every receptor here comes from a female patient aged 2-15 years who had a stem cell transplant for aplastic anemia, so the T cells may come from the graft donor. Both conserved end residues are part of each CDR3. D genes are given only for firm matches. Where a row states a size, it is once, few, many or the class of an expanded clone; other rows omit it.

v_call: TRBV10-3
d_call: TRBD1
clone_size: few
j_call: TRBJ1-1
cdr3_aa: CAISQQGLTEAFF
cdr3_nt: TGTGCCATCAGCCAACAGGGGTTAACTGAAGCTTTCTTT

v_call: TRBV5-6
d_call: TRBD1
clone_size: few
j_call: TRBJ1-2
cdr3_aa: CASNGDRGIYGYTF
cdr3_nt: TGTGCCAGCAATGGGGACAGGGGGATCTATGGCTACACCTTC

v_call: TRBV7-2
d_call: NA
clone_size: few
j_call: TRBJ2-7
cdr3_aa: CASRNQPFSYEQYF
cdr3_nt: TGTGCCAGCAGAAATCAGCCGTTTTCCTACGAGCAGTACTTC

v_call: TRBV9
d_call: NA
clone_size: NA
j_call: TRBJ1-1
cdr3_aa: CASSVGWGTEAFF
cdr3_nt: TGTGCCAGCAGCGTAGGATGGGGCACTGAAGCTTTCTTT

v_call: TRBV5-8
d_call: NA
clone_size: few
j_call: TRBJ2-2
cdr3_aa: CASSLALRQLNTGELFF
cdr3_nt: TGTGCCAGCAGCTTGGCCCTTAGGCAGCTGAACACCGGGGAGCTGTTTTTT

v_call: TRBV25-1
d_call: TRBD1
clone_size: NA
j_call: TRBJ2-2
cdr3_aa: CASSESDRKANTGELFF
cdr3_nt: TGTGCCAGCAGTGAGTCGGACAGGAAAGCGAACACCGGGGAGCTGTTTTTT

v_call: TRBV28
d_call: NA
clone_size: NA
j_call: TRBJ1-6
cdr3_aa: CASSPNRWEIYNSPLHF
cdr3_nt: TGTGCCAGCAGCCCGAATCGTTGGGAGATCTATAATTCACCCCTCCACTTT

v_call: TRBV19
d_call: TRBD1
clone_size: few
j_call: TRBJ1-3
cdr3_aa: CASSSTGSTIYF
cdr3_nt: TGTGCCAGTAGTTCGACAGGGAGCACCATATATTTT

v_call: TRBV7-2
d_call: NA
clone_size: NA
j_call: TRBJ1-3
cdr3_aa: CASSDSGGVHSGNTIYF
cdr3_nt: TGTGCCAGCAGCGACTCGGGGGGGGTCCACTCTGGAAACACCATATATTTT

v_call: TRBV5-1
d_call: TRBD1
clone_size: NA
j_call: TRBJ1-1
cdr3_aa: CASSHHRGINRNTEAFF
cdr3_nt: TGCGCCAGCAGCCATCACAGGGGGATCAATCGGAACACTGAAGCTTTCTTT

v_call: TRBV7-9
d_call: TRBD1
clone_size: NA
j_call: TRBJ1-4
cdr3_aa: CASSWTGGWDEKLFF
cdr3_nt: TGTGCCAGCAGCTGGACAGGGGGGTGGGATGAAAAACTGTTTTTT

v_call: TRBV19
d_call: NA
clone_size: few
j_call: TRBJ2-2
cdr3_aa: CASSYTGGVGELFF
cdr3_nt: TGTGCCAGTAGTTACACAGGGGGGGTCGGGGAGCTGTTTTTT

v_call: TRBV6-2/TRBV6-3
d_call: NA
clone_size: many
j_call: TRBJ1-1
cdr3_aa: CASTLTLQVGWGTEAFF
cdr3_nt: TGTGCCAGCACCTTAACGCTACAGGTGGGCTGGGGGACTGAAGCTTTCTTT

v_call: TRBV5-5
d_call: TRBD2
clone_size: few
j_call: TRBJ2-3
cdr3_aa: CASSPPTSGATDTQYF
cdr3_nt: TGTGCCAGCAGCCCACCGACTAGCGGGGCCACAGATACGCAGTATTTT

v_call: TRBV12-3/TRBV12-4
d_call: NA
clone_size: many
j_call: TRBJ2-1
cdr3_aa: CASSFHNEQFF
cdr3_nt: TGCGCCAGCAGCTTCCACAATGAGCAGTTCTTC

v_call: TRBV12-3/TRBV12-4
d_call: TRBD1
clone_size: few
j_call: TRBJ1-2
cdr3_aa: CASSFWTGGAGGYTF
cdr3_nt: TGTGCCAGCAGTTTCTGGACAGGGGGCGCGGGCGGCTACACCTTC

v_call: TRBV12-3/TRBV12-4
d_call: TRBD1
clone_size: NA
j_call: TRBJ1-1
cdr3_aa: CASSLVQGVNTEAFF
cdr3_nt: TGTGCCAGCAGTTTAGTGCAGGGGGTGAACACTGAAGCTTTCTTT

v_call: TRBV27
d_call: TRBD1
clone_size: NA
j_call: TRBJ2-5
cdr3_aa: CASSTQTGGQETQYF
cdr3_nt: TGTGCCAGCAGTACCCAGACAGGGGGGCAAGAGACCCAGTACTTC

v_call: TRBV4-3
d_call: NA
clone_size: NA
j_call: TRBJ1-1
cdr3_aa: CASSQGWGATEAFF
cdr3_nt: TGCGCCAGCAGCCAAGGGTGGGGGGCCACTGAAGCTTTCTTT

v_call: TRBV11-2
d_call: TRBD1
clone_size: few
j_call: TRBJ1-2
cdr3_aa: CASSAPRDRIYGYTF
cdr3_nt: TGTGCCAGCAGCGCACCCCGGGACAGGATCTATGGCTACACCTTC

v_call: TRBV24-1
d_call: NA
clone_size: NA
j_call: TRBJ2-1
cdr3_aa: CATSGLGLPTYNEQFF
cdr3_nt: TGTGCCACCAGTGGTCTGGGGCTGCCAACCTACAATGAGCAGTTCTTC

v_call: TRBV27
d_call: NA
clone_size: NA
j_call: TRBJ2-3
cdr3_aa: CASSLSTRGPNGDTQYF
cdr3_nt: TGTGCCAGCAGTTTATCCACGAGAGGGCCTAACGGGGATACGCAGTATTTT

v_call: TRBV29-1
d_call: NA
clone_size: few
j_call: TRBJ2-7
cdr3_aa: CSVEGVPVSPYEQYF
cdr3_nt: TGCAGCGTGGAAGGGGTGCCAGTCTCCCCCTACGAGCAGTACTTC